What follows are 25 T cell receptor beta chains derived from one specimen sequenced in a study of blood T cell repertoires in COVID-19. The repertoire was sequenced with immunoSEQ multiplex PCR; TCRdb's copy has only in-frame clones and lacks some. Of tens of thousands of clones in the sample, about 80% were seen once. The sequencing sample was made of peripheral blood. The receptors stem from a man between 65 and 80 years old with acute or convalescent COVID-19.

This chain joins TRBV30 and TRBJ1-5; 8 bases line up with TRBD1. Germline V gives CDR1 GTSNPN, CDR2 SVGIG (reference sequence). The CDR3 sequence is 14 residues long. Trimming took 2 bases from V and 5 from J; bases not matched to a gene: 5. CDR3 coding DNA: TGTGCCTGGAGTAGGACAGGGATGGATCAGCCCCAGCATTTT. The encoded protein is CAWSRTGMDQPQHF.

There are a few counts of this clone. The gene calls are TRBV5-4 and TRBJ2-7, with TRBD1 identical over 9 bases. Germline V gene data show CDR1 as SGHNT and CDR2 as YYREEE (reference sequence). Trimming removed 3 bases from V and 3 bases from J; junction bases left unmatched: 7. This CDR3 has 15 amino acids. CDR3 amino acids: CASSSALTGGYEQYF. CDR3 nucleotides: TGTGCCAGCAGCTCAGCTTTGACAGGGGGCTACGAGCAGTACTTC.

The CDR3 DNA reads as TGTGCCTGGAGGCAGGGCTCGGAGTATGGCTACACCTTC. Translation gives CAWRQGSEYGYTF. The V call is TRBV30, the J call TRBJ1-2, with D perhaps TRBD1 (5 bases). CDR1 is GTSNPN and CDR2 is SVGIG in the germline V gene (reference sequence). This CDR3 comprises 13 residues. Trimming pared 3 bases from V and 5 bases from J, leaving 13 bases between.

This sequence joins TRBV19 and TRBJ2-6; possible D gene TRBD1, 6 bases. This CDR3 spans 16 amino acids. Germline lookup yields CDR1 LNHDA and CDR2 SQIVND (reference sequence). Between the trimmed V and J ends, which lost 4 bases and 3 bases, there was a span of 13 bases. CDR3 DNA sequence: TGTGCCAGTAGTAACAGGGCGGCGATTGGGGCCAACGTCCTGACTTTC. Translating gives CASSNRAAIGANVLTF.

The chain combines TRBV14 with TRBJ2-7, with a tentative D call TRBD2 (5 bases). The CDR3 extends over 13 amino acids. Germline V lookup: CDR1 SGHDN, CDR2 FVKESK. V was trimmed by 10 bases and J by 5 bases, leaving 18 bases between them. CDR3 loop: CATSSGAGNEQYF. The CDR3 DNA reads TGTGCCACTTCAAGCGGCGCAGGCAACGAGCAGTACTTC.

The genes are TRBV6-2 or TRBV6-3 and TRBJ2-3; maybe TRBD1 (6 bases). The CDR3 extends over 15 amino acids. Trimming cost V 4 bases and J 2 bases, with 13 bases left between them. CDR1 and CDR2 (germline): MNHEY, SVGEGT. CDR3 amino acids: CASSFLRGLTDTQYF. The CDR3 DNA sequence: TGTGCCAGCAGTTTCCTCAGGGGCCTCACAGATACGCAGTATTTT.

As DNA, the CDR3 is TGTGCCAGCAGCTTAACTAGCGGGATTCACAATGAGCAGTTCTTC. This codes for CASSLTSGIHNEQFF. The chain is built from TRBV7-2 and TRBJ2-1; 10 nucleotides line up with TRBD2. Germline CDR1 SGHTA, CDR2 FQGNSA. J gave up 5 bases and V 2 bases, and 3 bases lay outside the gene matches. CDR3 length: 15 residues.

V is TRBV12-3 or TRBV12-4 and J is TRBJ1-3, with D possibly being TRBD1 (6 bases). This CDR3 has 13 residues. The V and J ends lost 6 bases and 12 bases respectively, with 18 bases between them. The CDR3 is CASSLSGDWHIYF. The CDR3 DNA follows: TGTGCCAGCAGCTTATCAGGGGATTGGCACATATATTTT.

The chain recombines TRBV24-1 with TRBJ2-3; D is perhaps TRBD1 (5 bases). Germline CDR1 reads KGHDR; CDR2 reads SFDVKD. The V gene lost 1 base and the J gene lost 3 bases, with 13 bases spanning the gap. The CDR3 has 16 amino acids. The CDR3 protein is CATSDLKGERTDTQYF. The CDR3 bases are TGTGCCACCAGTGATTTAAAAGGGGAAAGGACAGATACGCAGTATTTT.

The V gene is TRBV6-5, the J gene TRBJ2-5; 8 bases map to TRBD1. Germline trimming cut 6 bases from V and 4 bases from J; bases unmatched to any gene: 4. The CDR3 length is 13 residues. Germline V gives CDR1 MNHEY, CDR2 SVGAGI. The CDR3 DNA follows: TGTGCCAGCAGGGACAGGGTCGGAGAGACCCAGTACTTC. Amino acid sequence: CASRDRVGETQYF.

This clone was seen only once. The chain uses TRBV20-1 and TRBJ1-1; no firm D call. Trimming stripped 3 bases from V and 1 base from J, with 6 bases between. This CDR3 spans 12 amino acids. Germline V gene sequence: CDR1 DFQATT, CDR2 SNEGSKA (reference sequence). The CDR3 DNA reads TGCAGTGCTAGTCCAGGGAACACTGAAGCTTTCTTT. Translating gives CSASPGNTEAFF.

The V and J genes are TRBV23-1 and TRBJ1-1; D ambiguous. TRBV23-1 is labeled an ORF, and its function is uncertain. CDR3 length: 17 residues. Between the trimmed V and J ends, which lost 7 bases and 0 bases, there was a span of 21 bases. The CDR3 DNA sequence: TGCGCCAGCACCGAGGTAGAGGGTCGGATTATGAACACTGAAGCTTTCTTT. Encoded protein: CASTEVEGRIMNTEAFF.

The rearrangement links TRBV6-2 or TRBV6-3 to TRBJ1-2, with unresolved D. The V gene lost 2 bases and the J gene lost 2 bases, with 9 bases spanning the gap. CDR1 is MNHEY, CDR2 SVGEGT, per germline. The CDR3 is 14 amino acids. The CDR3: CASSYGGSNYGYTF. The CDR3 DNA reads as TGTGCCAGCAGTTACGGAGGTTCCAACTATGGCTACACCTTC.

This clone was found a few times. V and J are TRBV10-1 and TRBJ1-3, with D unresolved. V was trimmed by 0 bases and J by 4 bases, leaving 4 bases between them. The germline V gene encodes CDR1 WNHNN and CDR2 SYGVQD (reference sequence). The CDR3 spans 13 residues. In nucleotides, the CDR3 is TGCGCCAGCAGTGAGTCGACAGGAAACACCATATATTTT. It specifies CASSESTGNTIYF.

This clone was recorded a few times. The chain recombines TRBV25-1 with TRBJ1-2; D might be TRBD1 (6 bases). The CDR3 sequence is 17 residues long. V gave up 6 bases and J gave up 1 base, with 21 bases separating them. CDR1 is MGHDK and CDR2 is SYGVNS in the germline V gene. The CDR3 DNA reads TGTGCCAGCAGATTCGTAGAGACAGGACCCTTTAACTATGGCTACACCTTC. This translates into CASRFVETGPFNYGYTF.

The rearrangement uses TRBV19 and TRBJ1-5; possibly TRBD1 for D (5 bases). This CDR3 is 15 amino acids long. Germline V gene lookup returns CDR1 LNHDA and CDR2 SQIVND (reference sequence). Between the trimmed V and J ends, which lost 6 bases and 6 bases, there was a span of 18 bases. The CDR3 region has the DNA TGTGCCAGTAGCCAGCCCAGGGCCCCAGGTCAGCCCCAGCATTTT. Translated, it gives CASSQPRAPGQPQHF.

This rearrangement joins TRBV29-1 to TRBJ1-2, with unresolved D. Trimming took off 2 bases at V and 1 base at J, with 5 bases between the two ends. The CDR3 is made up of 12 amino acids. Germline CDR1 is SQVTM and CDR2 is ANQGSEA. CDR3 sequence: CSVEFYNYGYTF. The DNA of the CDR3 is TGCAGCGTTGAATTTTATAACTATGGCTACACCTTC.

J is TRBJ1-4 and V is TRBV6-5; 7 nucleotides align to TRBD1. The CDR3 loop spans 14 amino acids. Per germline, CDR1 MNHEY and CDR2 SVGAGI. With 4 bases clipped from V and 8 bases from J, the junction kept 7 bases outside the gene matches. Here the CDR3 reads CASSSSGGREKLFF. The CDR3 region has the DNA TGTGCCAGCAGTTCTTCAGGGGGACGAGAAAAACTGTTTTTT.

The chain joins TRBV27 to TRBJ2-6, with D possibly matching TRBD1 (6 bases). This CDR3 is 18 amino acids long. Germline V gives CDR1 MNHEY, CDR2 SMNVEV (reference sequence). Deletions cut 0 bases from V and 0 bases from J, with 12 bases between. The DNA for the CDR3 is TGTGCCAGCAGTTTATCGGGGGCCTTTCGCTCTGGGGCCAACGTCCTGACTTTC. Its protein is CASSLSGAFRSGANVLTF.

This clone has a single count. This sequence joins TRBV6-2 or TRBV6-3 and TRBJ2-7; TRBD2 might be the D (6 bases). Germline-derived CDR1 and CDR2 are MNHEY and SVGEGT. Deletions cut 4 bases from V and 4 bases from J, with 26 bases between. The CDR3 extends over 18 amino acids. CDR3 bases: TGTGCCAGCAGTTCTACTATATATCAAGCCGGGACTCTATACGAGCAGTACTTC. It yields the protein CASSSTIYQAGTLYEQYF.

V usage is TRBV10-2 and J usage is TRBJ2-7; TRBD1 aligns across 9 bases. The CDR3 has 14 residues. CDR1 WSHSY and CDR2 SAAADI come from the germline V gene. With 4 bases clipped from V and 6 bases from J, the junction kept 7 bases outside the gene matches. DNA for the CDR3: TGCGCCAGCAGTGCCGGGACAGGGAACGCCGAGCAGTACTTC. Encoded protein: CASSAGTGNAEQYF.

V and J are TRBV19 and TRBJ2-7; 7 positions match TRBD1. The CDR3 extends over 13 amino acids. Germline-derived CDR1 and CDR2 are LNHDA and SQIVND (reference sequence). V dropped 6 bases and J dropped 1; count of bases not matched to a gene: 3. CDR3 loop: CASSLTGSYEQYF. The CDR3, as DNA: TGTGCCAGTAGCTTGACAGGGTCCTACGAGCAGTACTTC.

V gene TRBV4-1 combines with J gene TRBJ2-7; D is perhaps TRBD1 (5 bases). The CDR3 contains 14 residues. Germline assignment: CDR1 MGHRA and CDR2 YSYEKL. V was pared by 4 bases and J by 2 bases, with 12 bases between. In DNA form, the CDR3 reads TGCGCCAGCAGCCCCAGGGCTGATACCTACGAGCAGTACTTC. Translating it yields CASSPRADTYEQYF.

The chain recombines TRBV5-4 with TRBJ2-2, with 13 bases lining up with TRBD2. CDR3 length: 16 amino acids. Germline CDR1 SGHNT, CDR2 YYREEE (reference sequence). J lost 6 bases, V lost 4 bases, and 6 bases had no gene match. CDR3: CASSPRTSGSPGELFF. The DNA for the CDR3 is TGTGCCAGCAGCCCGCGGACTAGCGGGAGCCCCGGGGAGCTGTTTTTT.

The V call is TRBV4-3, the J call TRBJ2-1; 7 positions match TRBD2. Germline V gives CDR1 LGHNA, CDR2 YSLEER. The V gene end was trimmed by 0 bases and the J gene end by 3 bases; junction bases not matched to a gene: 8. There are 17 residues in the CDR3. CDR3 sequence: CASSQERREKYYNEQFF. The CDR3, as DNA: TGCGCCAGCAGCCAAGAGAGGCGGGAGAAATACTACAATGAGCAGTTCTTC.